This T cell receptor beta chain was documented in a study of T-cell memory formation after mild COVID-19. Employing constant-segment primers, 5'RACE generated TCR alpha and TCR beta cDNA libraries bearing sample barcodes and UMIs. TCRdb re-called the 5' RACE reads through MiXCR, storing one row per CDR3 protein. The table records hundreds of thousands of distinct CDR3 sequences, roughly 15% of them present only once. The germline CDR1 and CDR2 sequences are MNHEY and SVGEGT. V was clipped by 6 bases and J by 5 bases; unmatched bases: 6. The CDR3 runs to 14 residues. This clonotype has a handful of counts. Its antigen is unidentified. Regarding the study as a whole: For second-wave clones that peaked at day 37, SARS-CoV-2 specificity went unverified. Pre-infection memory held some responding clones, suggesting pre-existing cross-reactive T cells responded.

The J gene is TRBJ2-3, the V gene TRBV6-2 or TRBV6-3; 9 bases map to TRBD2. The sample was PBMCs or a T cell subset sorted from them (not recorded which). This clonotype was sampled from a man younger than 35 who had mild COVID-19 (a few samples of this study predate the infection). Cell type and time point are not known. The CDR3 spells CASRRTSVGDTQYF. Here the CDR3 DNA reads TGTGCCAGCAGAAGGACTAGCGTTGGAGATACGCAGTATTTT.